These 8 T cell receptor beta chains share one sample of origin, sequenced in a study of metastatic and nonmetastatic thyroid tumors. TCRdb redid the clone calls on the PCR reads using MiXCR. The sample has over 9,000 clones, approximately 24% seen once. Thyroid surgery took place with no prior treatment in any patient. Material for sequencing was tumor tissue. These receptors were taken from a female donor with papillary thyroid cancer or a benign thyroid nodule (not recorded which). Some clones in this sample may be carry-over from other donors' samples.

The CDR3 nucleotides are TGCAGTGCCCTCCTTAGACTAGCGGGATTTGACGAGCAGTACTTC. Its protein is CSALLRLAGFDEQYF. This chain links TRBV20-1 with TRBJ2-7, with 11 bases matching TRBD2. This CDR3 is built from 15 residues. Trimming took 6 bases from V and 5 from J; bases not matched to a gene: 12. Per the germline V gene, CDR1 is DFQATT and CDR2 is SNEGSKA (reference sequence).

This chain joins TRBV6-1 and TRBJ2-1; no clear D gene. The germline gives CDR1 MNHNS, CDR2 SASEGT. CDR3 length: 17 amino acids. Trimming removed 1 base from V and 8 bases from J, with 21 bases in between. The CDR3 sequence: CASSEEIPAGQFDEQFF. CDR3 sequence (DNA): TGTGCCAGCAGTGAAGAAATCCCGGCAGGTCAATTCGATGAGCAGTTCTTC.

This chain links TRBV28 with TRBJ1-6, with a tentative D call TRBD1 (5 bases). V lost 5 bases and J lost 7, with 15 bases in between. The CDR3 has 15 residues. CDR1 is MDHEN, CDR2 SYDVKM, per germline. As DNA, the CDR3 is TGTGCCAGCAGTCCCCCCGGGGGTCGCAATTCACCCCTCCACTTT. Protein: CASSPPGGRNSPLHF.

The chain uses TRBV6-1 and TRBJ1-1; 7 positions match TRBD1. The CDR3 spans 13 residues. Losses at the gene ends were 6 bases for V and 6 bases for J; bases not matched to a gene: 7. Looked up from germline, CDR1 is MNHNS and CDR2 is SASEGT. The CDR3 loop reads CASSRGLGPEAFF. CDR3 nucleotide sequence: TGTGCCAGCAGCAGGGGGTTAGGGCCTGAAGCTTTCTTT.

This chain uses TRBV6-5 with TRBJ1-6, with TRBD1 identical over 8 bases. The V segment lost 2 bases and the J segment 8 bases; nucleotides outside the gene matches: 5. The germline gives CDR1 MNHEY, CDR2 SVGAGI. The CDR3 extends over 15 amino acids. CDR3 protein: CASSYGRGLDSPLHF. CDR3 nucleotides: TGTGCCAGCAGTTACGGCAGGGGGCTTGATTCACCCCTCCACTTT.

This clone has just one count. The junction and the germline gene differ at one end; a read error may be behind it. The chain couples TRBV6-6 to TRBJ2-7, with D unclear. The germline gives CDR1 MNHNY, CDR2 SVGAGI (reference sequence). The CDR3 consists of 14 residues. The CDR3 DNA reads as TGTACCAGCAGTTACTCCAGACTCAACTACGAGCATAACTTC. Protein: CTSSYSRLNYEHNF.

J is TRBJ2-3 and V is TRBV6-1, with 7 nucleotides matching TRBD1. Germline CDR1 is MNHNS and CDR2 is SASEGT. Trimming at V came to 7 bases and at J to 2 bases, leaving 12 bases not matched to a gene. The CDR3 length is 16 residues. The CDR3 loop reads CASTTRRQGITDTQYF. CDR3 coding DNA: TGTGCCAGCACCACCCGGCGACAGGGTATCACAGATACGCAGTATTTT.

The CDR3 reads CASSPDSTRAYEQYF. The CDR3 DNA follows: TGCGCCAGCAGTCCGGACAGCACCAGAGCCTACGAGCAGTACTTC. This sequence joins TRBV4-3 and TRBJ2-7; D possibly corresponds to TRBD1 (6 bases). Germline V gene data show CDR1 as LGHNA and CDR2 as YSLEER. The CDR3 is 15 residues long. V shed 6 bases and J shed 2 bases, with 17 bases lying between them.